This TCR beta chain was identified during a study of PD-L1 blockade in urothelial cancer. For the study at large: Blood analysis occurred 3 weeks (second dose) and 6 weeks after treatment start. T cells numbered a median of approximately 140,000 in the blood samples.

The assay was immunoSEQ multiplex PCR, and TCRdb's table has in-frame clones only and misses some. The top ten hold under 4.5% of the sample, which has about 50,000 clones, roughly four fifths seen once. In regard to this clone: Its antigen is still unknown.

Study-wide results and caveats: Blood clones associated with the tumor expanded more at 3 weeks in durable-benefit patients.

The germline gives CDR1 SGHTA, CDR2 FQGNSA. This CDR3 has 15 residues. The trim removed 2 bases at V and 3 bases at J, leaving 4 bases unmatched. Noted time point: pretreatment peripheral blood. The sample was PBMCs, taken around atezolizumab (anti-PD-L1) treatment. This sequence originates from a man between 65 and 80 years old with urothelial cancer. The V call is TRBV7-2, the J call TRBJ2-7; 10 bases agree with TRBD2. The DNA for the CDR3 is TGTGCCAGCAGCTTAATGCTAGCGGGAGACTACGAGCAGTACTTC. Translating gives CASSLMLAGDYEQYF.